The TCR beta chain under discussion was sequenced for a study of T cell responses to AZD1222 COVID-19 vaccine. The wider study: Samples with a second dose at about 4 or about 12 weeks were pooled together.

The germline V gene has CDR1 MDHEN and CDR2 SYDVKM. With 1 base removed from V and 3 bases from J, the gap between germline ends came to 10 bases. The CDR3 runs to 14 residues. Findings and caveats of the study: At study baseline, merely over 5 AZD1222 recipients were seropositive. Without day 14 samples, only post-peak T cell repertoires were studied.

A word on this clone: Antigen: not known.

Generated by immunoSEQ multiplex PCR, the TCRdb table keeps only in-frame clones and is missing some. The table lists roughly 93,000 clones, roughly 88% of them singletons. The TCR was taken from an adult in good health. V gene TRBV28 combines with J gene TRBJ2-7, with a weak D call TRBD2 (6 bases). The specimen comprised peripheral blood, sampled on day 0 of AZD1222 vaccination. As DNA, the CDR3 is TGTGCCAGCAGTTTATTGGGGGGTGACTACGAGCAGTACTTC. Its translation is CASSLLGGDYEQYF. Full variable domain (missing parts from reference TRBV28 and TRBJ2-7): DVKVTQSSRYLVKRTGEKVFLECVQDMDHENMFWYRQDPGLGLRLIYFSYDVKMKEKGDIPEGYSVSREKKERFSLILESASTNQTSMYLCASSLLGGDYEQYFGPGTRLTVT.